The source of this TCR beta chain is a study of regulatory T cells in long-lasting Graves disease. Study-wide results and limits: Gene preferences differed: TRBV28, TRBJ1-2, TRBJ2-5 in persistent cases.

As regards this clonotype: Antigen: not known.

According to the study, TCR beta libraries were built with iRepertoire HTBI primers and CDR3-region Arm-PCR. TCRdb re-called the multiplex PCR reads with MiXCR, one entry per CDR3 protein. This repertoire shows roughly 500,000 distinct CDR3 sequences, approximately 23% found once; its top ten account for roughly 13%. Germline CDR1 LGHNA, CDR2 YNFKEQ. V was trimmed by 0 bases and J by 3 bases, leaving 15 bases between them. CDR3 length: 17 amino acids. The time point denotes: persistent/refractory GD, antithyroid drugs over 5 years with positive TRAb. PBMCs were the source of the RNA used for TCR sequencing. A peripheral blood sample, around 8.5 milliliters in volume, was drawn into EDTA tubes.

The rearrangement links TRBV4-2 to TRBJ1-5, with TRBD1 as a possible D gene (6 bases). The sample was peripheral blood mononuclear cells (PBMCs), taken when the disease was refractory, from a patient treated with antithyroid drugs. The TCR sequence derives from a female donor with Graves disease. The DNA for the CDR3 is TGTGCCAGCAGCCAAGATGGGGACACCGGTAACAATCAGCCCCAGCATTTT. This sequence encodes CASSQDGDTGNNQPQHF.